The source of this TCR beta chain is a study of T cell repertoires in cytomegalovirus infection. This clonotype was seen at least ten times. MiXCR, applied by TCRdb to the reads, yields one record per CDR3 protein. The sample has 210,000 or so distinct CDR3 sequences; 6% to 8% are singletons. Sequenced: PBMCs. The clonotype was recovered from a human donor in good health (CMV status not recorded). Some clones in this sample may be carry-over from other donors' samples.

The CDR3: CASSEQGPYTGELFF. The CDR3, as DNA: TGTGCCAGCAGTGAACAGGGGCCCTACACCGGGGAGCTGTTTTTT. V and J are TRBV25-1 and TRBJ2-2; TRBD1 is a possible D gene (6 bases). CDR3 length: 15 amino acids. Germline V CDR1 and CDR2: MGHDK, SYGVNS. V was clipped by 2 bases and J by 3 bases, with 10 bases between them. Looking up the rest from reference TRBV25-1 and TRBJ2-2 gives the full variable domain: EADIYQTPRYLVIGTGKKITLECSQTMGHDKMYWYQQDPGMELHLIHYSYGVNSTEKGDLSSESTVSRIRTEHFPLTLESARPSHTSQYLCASSEQGPYTGELFFGEGSRLTVL.